These T cell receptor beta chains were read from a single sample in a study of blood T cell repertoires in COVID-19. Profiled with immunoSEQ multiplex PCR; TCRdb holds only in-frame clones, not every one. The table records fewer than 150,000 clones, 85% to 90% of them present only once. Material: peripheral blood. The receptors stem from a woman between 65 and 79 years old with acute or convalescent COVID-19. Each CDR3 is given with its conserved first and last residue. D genes are given only for firm matches. Rows may omit the clone size; those that give it use once, few, many or a size class.

>NA|NA|TRBJ2-1|TRBV6-5
CASRAPGNEQFF
TGTGCCAGCAGGGCCCCGGGTAATGAGCAGTTCTTC
>TRBD2|NA|TRBJ2-7|TRBV5-1
CASSSGLADFEQYF
TGCGCCAGCAGCTCCGGACTAGCCGACTTCGAGCAGTACTTC
>TRBD1|NA|TRBJ2-7|TRBV18
CASSLLGAVRGLSYEQYF
TGTGCCAGCTCACTTCTCGGGGCTGTAAGGGGGCTTTCCTACGAGCAGTACTTC
>NA|NA|TRBJ2-1|TRBV14
CASSHRQGRPSYNEQFF
TGTGCCAGCAGCCACCGGCAGGGGCGACCCTCCTACAATGAGCAGTTCTTC
>NA|few|TRBJ2-7|TRBV30
CAWSGRSSYEQYF
TGTGCCTGGAGTGGACGGAGCTCCTACGAGCAGTACTTC
>NA|NA|TRBJ2-6|TRBV6-5
CASSYSRSTGANVLTF
TGTGCCAGCAGTTACAGCAGGTCTACTGGGGCCAACGTCCTGACTTTC
>NA|NA|TRBJ1-4|TRBV30
CAWSSPGAGEKLFF
TGTGCCTGGAGCTCACCAGGGGCGGGTGAAAAACTGTTTTTT
>NA|NA|TRBJ1-2|TRBV5-1
CASSLASGNGYTF
TGCGCCAGCAGCTTGGCGTCAGGGAACGGCTACACCTTC
>NA|NA|TRBJ1-5|TRBV7-9
CASSLRGSNQPQHF
TGTGCCAGCAGCTTAAGGGGGAGCAATCAGCCCCAGCATTTT
>NA|NA|TRBJ1-5|TRBV5-5
CASSLVPGGNQPQHF
TGTGCCAGCAGCTTGGTCCCGGGGGGCAATCAGCCCCAGCATTTT
>NA|NA|TRBJ1-1|TRBV11-2
CASSPLTRFEAFF
TGTGCCAGCAGCCCGCTGACAAGGTTCGAGGCTTTCTTT
>NA|NA|TRBJ2-3|TRBV5-1
CASSRTADTQYF
TGCGCCAGCAGCCGGACAGCTGATACGCAGTATTTT
>TRBD1|NA|TRBJ1-6|TRBV7-9
CASSTPRDRYSPLHF
TGTGCCAGCAGCACCCCACGGGACAGATACTCACCCCTCCACTTT
>NA|once|TRBJ1-3|TRBV2
CASNRGANGNTIYF
TGTGCCAGCAACCGGGGGGCTAATGGAAACACCATATATTTT
>TRBD1|NA|TRBJ2-5|TRBV2
CASKGTGSWGAQYF
TGTGCCAGCAAGGGGACAGGGTCCTGGGGGGCCCAGTACTTC
>NA|NA|TRBJ1-1|TRBV5-1
CASSLTFMNTEAFF
TGCGCCAGCAGCTTAACATTCATGAACACTGAAGCTTTCTTT
>NA|once|TRBJ2-7|TRBV6-5
CASSLLPYDEQYF
TGTGCCAGCAGTCTACTCCCTTATGACGAGCAGTACTTC
>NA|NA|TRBJ1-1|TRBV6-5
CASSYWAPRESTEAFF
TGTGCCAGCAGTTACTGGGCCCCGAGGGAAAGCACTGAAGCTTTCTTT
>NA|once|TRBJ2-3|TRBV19
CARGGRESTDTQYF
TGTGCCAGGGGAGGCAGGGAGAGCACAGATACGCAGTATTTT
>TRBD1|NA|TRBJ1-5|TRBV18
CASSPDRGGQPQHF
TGTGCCAGCTCACCCGACAGGGGTGGTCAGCCCCAGCATTTT
>TRBD1|NA|TRBJ1-1|TRBV6-7
CASSSGQGRVLFSNTEAFF
TGTGCCAGCAGTTCCGGACAGGGGCGCGTTCTGTTCTCGAACACTGAAGCTTTCTTT
>NA|NA|TRBJ2-7|TRBV29-1
CSGRTGSSYEQYF
TGCAGCGGACGGACGGGAAGCTCCTACGAGCAGTACTTC
>NA|once|TRBJ1-1|TRBV5-4
CASWGKGGGSLNTEAFF
TGTGCCAGCTGGGGTAAAGGTGGGGGCTCCTTAAACACTGAAGCTTTCTTT
>TRBD2|NA|TRBJ2-1|TRBV7-3
CASSPGRGEYNEQFF
TGTGCCAGCAGCCCGGGCCGGGGGGAATACAATGAGCAGTTCTTC
>NA|NA|TRBJ1-2|TRBV12-3/TRBV12-4
CASSLGRFYGYTF
TGTGCCAGCAGTTTAGGCAGATTCTATGGCTACACCTTC
>NA|NA|TRBJ1-4|TRBV3-1/TRBV3-2
CASSQEYREQKLFF
TGTGCCAGCAGCCAAGAGTACAGGGAGCAAAAACTGTTTTTT
>NA|NA|TRBJ1-6|TRBV6-5
CASSSRGSNSPLHF
TGTGCCAGCAGTTCTAGGGGGAGTAATTCACCCCTCCACTTT
>TRBD1|NA|TRBJ1-5|TRBV11-2
CASSSRLDRVRQPQHF
TGTGCCAGCAGCTCTCGACTTGACAGGGTTCGTCAGCCCCAGCATTTT
>NA|NA|TRBJ1-1|TRBV9
CASSASMTASLAFF
TGTGCCAGCAGCGCCTCTATGACAGCCTCCTTAGCTTTCTTT
>TRBD1|NA|TRBJ1-5|TRBV19
CASSLRAGTASKYQPQHF
TGTGCCAGTAGTCTCCGGGCCGGGACAGCCTCCAAATATCAGCCCCAGCATTTT
>TRBD1|NA|TRBJ1-2|TRBV28
CASSGGQPYGYTF
TGTGCCAGCAGTGGGGGACAGCCCTATGGCTACACCTTC
>TRBD1|NA|TRBJ1-5|TRBV27
CASSFYGGGANQPQHF
TGTGCCAGCAGTTTTTATGGAGGGGGCGCGAATCAGCCCCAGCATTTT
>NA|NA|TRBJ2-3|TRBV24-1
CATSEGLGGSDTQYF
TGTGCCACCAGTGAGGGACTAGGGGGCTCAGATACGCAGTATTTT
>NA|NA|TRBJ1-1|TRBV11-2
CASSVTLEGTEAFF
TGTGCCAGCAGCGTAACCCTGGAGGGCACTGAAGCTTTCTTT
>NA|NA|TRBJ2-7|TRBV18
CASSNNPYRVGYEQYF
TGTGCCAGCTCAAATAACCCCTACCGGGTGGGCTACGAGCAGTACTTC
>TRBD1|once|TRBJ1-1|TRBV5-1
CASGSGQMNTEAFF
TGCGCCAGCGGGTCGGGACAGATGAACACTGAAGCTTTCTTT
>TRBD2|NA|TRBJ2-1|TRBV9
CASSVSPSGGATGEQFF
TGTGCCAGCAGCGTATCGCCTAGCGGGGGGGCCACCGGTGAGCAGTTCTTC